This T cell receptor beta chain is drawn from a study of blood T cell repertoires in COVID-19. Across the study: Nucleic acid was either cDNA or gDNA, and it came from T cells, B-cell-depleted T cells, or PBMCs.

In the original analysis: Reference gene primer amplification gave estimated nucleated cell counts. Sequencing used immunoSEQ multiplex PCR; TCRdb keeps in-frame clones, though not all of them. That table gives V, J and clone size, and the DNA gave D and trimming. The sample lists 250,000 or so clones, about 90% occurring once. V was clipped by 0 bases and J by 4 bases, with 19 bases between them. This CDR3 contains 18 residues. Germline values: CDR1 LGHNA, CDR2 YSLEER. This TCR was recovered from a woman in her forties who had been exposed to COVID-19. The sample was PBMCs or T cells enriched from blood (not recorded which). The V and J genes are TRBV4-3 and TRBJ2-1, with D possibly being TRBD2 (6 bases). CDR3 coding DNA: TGCGCCAGCAGCCAAGAAGGCGGGATCCCATCTAGGTACAATGAGCAGTTCTTC. This encodes CASSQEGGIPSRYNEQFF.